The 15 T cell receptor beta chains below come from one sample, sequenced in a study of cytomegalovirus exposure and HLA in healthy donors. The PCR made use of 60 Vbeta and 13 Jbeta primers. TCRdb's copy holds only in-frame clones and misses some; the assay was immunoSEQ multiplex PCR. Here the sample spans about 120,000 clones, roughly three fifths being singletons. The sequenced sample was PBMCs. These receptors originate from a middle-aged woman in good health and CMV-seropositive.

Only one count was recorded for this clone. The rearrangement joins TRBV10-1 to TRBJ2-1; TRBD2 matches 11 bases. Germline V gene sequence: CDR1 WNHNN, CDR2 SYGVQD (reference sequence). J lost 2 bases, V lost 4 bases, and 1 base had no gene match. The CDR3 covers 15 residues. The CDR3 nucleotides are TGCGCCAGCAGTGGACTAGCGGGAACCTACAATGAGCAGTTCTTC. Its translation is CASSGLAGTYNEQFF.

V gene TRBV19 combines with J gene TRBJ2-5, with no clear D. Between the trimmed V and J ends, which lost 7 bases and 2 bases, there was a span of 5 bases. Germline-derived CDR1 and CDR2 are LNHDA and SQIVND (reference sequence). This CDR3 region has 11 residues. DNA of the CDR3: TGTGCCAGTACTAATCAAGAGACCCAGTACTTC. Its translation: CASTNQETQYF.

This chain links TRBV28 with TRBJ1-5; 9 positions agree with TRBD1. Germline trimming cut 3 bases from V and 4 bases from J; bases unmatched to any gene: 7. The CDR3 contains 16 residues. Germline assignment: CDR1 MDHEN and CDR2 SYDVKM. CDR3 DNA sequence: TGTGCCAGCAGTTTTTGGACAGGGGTAAAGAATCAGCCCCAGCATTTT. This codes for CASSFWTGVKNQPQHF.

The chain employs TRBV28 and TRBJ2-7, with 10 bases matching TRBD2. With 2 bases clipped from V and 3 bases from J, the junction kept 7 bases outside the gene matches. Looked up from germline, CDR1 is MDHEN and CDR2 is SYDVKM. This CDR3 is 16 amino acids long. As DNA, the CDR3 is TGTGCCAGCAGTTTACTCGGGGCTAGCGGGAGCTACGAGCAGTACTTC. Amino acids: CASSLLGASGSYEQYF. Based on the CDR3 plus reference TRBV28 and TRBJ2-7, the full variable domain is DVKVTQSSRYLVKRTGEKVFLECVQDMDHENMFWYRQDPGLGLRLIYFSYDVKMKEKGDIPEGYSVSREKKERFSLILESASTNQTSMYLCASSLLGASGSYEQYFGPGTRLTVT.

The rearrangement joins TRBV28 to TRBJ1-5; D perhaps matches TRBD1 (5 bases). Germline values: CDR1 MDHEN, CDR2 SYDVKM. The CDR3 is made up of 15 amino acids. Trimming removed 2 bases from V and 6 bases from J, with 14 bases in between. The CDR3 DNA sequence: TGTGCCAGCAGTTTAGGCCAGGGTATAGGTCAGCCCCAGCATTTT. Amino acid sequence: CASSLGQGIGQPQHF.

This clone was recorded only once. V is TRBV7-9 and J is TRBJ1-3, with a tentative D call TRBD1 (5 bases). Germline CDR1 and CDR2: SEHNR and FQNEAQ (reference sequence). The V and J ends lost 4 bases and 2 bases respectively, with 12 bases between them. This CDR3 has 15 residues. Here the CDR3 DNA reads TGTGCCAGCAGCTCTGACAGAGACCCTGGAAACACCATATATTTT. Protein product: CASSSDRDPGNTIYF.

The chain combines TRBV5-1 with TRBJ1-4; no firm D call. Between the trimmed V and J ends, which lost 4 bases and 6 bases, there was a span of 19 bases. The CDR3 length is 16 residues. Germline CDR1 is SGHRS and CDR2 is YFSETQ. CDR3 nucleotides: TGCGCCAGCAGCCCGCCCCTCGGGGTTGTGGATGAAAAACTGTTTTTT. Amino acids: CASSPPLGVVDEKLFF.

The chain links TRBV12-5 to TRBJ2-3, with TRBD1 matching over 10 bases. V shed 6 bases and J 3 bases; nucleotides not matched to a gene: 6. CDR1 and CDR2 from the germline V gene are LGHNT and FRNRAP. The CDR3 runs 15 residues. CDR3 sequence reads: CASGLRQGATDTQYF. DNA for the CDR3: TGTGCTAGTGGCCTTCGACAGGGGGCGACAGATACGCAGTATTTT.

The sample holds one count of this clone. The V gene is TRBV6-4, the J gene TRBJ1-2, with D maybe TRBD1 (5 bases). CDR1 and CDR2 (germline): MRHNA, SNTAGT. The V end was cut by 2 bases, the J end by 1 base, with 11 bases between. The CDR3 consists of 15 residues. The CDR3 bases are TGTGCCAGCAGTGACGGCCAGGGAAATAACTATGGCTACACCTTC. This codes for CASSDGQGNNYGYTF.

The chain is built from TRBV13 and TRBJ2-3, with D possibly TRBD2 on 5 matching bases. V lost 5 bases, J lost 2 bases, and 17 bases lay in between. CDR1 is PRHDT and CDR2 is FYEKMQ in the germline V gene (reference sequence). This CDR3 is 16 amino acids long. This CDR3 reads CASSPRTLQATDTQYF. The CDR3 DNA reads TGTGCCAGCAGCCCCAGGACTCTCCAGGCCACAGATACGCAGTATTTT.

V is TRBV2 and J is TRBJ2-3; possibly TRBD1 for D (5 bases). The germline gives CDR1 SNHLY, CDR2 FYNNEI. Trimming removed 5 bases at V and 2 bases at J, with 17 bases between. The CDR3 runs 16 residues. The chain's CDR3 is CASSPPGQGSTDTQYF. The CDR3, as DNA: TGTGCCAGCAGTCCCCCCGGACAAGGATCCACAGATACGCAGTATTTT.

The genes are TRBV2 and TRBJ2-1; 16 bases line up with TRBD2. The CDR3 covers 15 residues. With V trimmed by 3 bases and J by 8 bases, 1 base remained unmatched. Germline lookup yields CDR1 SNHLY and CDR2 FYNNEI. The CDR3 reads CASSDGTSGRDEQFF. The CDR3 nucleotides read TGTGCCAGCAGTGACGGGACTAGCGGGAGGGATGAGCAGTTCTTC.

A few counts support this clone. This chain connects TRBV28 to TRBJ2-3, with TRBD2 matching 11 bases. The V gene end was trimmed by 3 bases and the J gene end by 5 bases; junction bases not matched to a gene: 10. CDR1 is MDHEN, CDR2 SYDVKM, per germline. This CDR3 comprises 17 residues. For the CDR3, the DNA is TGTGCCAGCAGTTTCCCCTTAGCGGGAGGGCCTGGAGATACGCAGTATTTT. Encoded protein: CASSFPLAGGPGDTQYF.

This chain links TRBV10-2 with TRBJ2-7; 7 bases align to TRBD1. The CDR3 consists of 17 residues. Germline values: CDR1 WSHSY, CDR2 SAAADI. V gave up 0 bases and J gave up 5 bases; unmatched junction bases: 13. The chain's CDR3 is CASSESTGTEVENEQYF. CDR3 in DNA: TGCGCCAGCAGTGAGTCGACCGGGACAGAGGTGGAGAACGAGCAGTACTTC.

The table lists this clone with a few counts. The chain combines TRBV6-5 with TRBJ2-1; D unclear. CDR1 is MNHEY and CDR2 is SVGAGI in the germline V gene. Between the trimmed V and J ends, which lost 6 bases and 0 bases, there was a span of 6 bases. The CDR3 spans 13 residues. For the CDR3, the DNA is TGTGCCAGCAGGGAGATCTCCTACAATGAGCAGTTCTTC. Translation gives CASREISYNEQFF.